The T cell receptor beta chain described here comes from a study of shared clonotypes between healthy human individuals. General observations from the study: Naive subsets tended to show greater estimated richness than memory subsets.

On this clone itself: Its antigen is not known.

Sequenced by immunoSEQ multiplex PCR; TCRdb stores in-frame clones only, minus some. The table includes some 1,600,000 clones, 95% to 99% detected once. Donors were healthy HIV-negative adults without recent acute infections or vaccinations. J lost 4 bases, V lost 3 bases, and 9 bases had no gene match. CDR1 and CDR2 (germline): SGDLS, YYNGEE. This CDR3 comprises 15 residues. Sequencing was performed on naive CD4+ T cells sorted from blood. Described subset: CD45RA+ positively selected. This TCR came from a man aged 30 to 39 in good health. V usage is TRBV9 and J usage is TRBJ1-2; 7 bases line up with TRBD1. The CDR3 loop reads CASSAQQQGSYGYTF. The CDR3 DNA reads TGTGCCAGCAGCGCCCAGCAACAGGGGAGCTATGGCTACACCTTC.